The 24 T cell receptor beta chains reported below all come from one sample, sequenced in a study of graft-versus-host responses after intestinal transplantation. Here immunoSEQ multiplex PCR was the method, and the copy in TCRdb shows in-frame clones only, minus some. Among about 41,000 clones listed, around 96% were seen once. The antigens these receptors bind are not known. The sequences come from unstimulated CD8+ T cells sorted from spleen or lymph node cells, collected before transplant. The receptors originated from a human donor who was the organ donor for an intestinal transplant.

A note on this clone: The same CDR3 can be traced to other DNA sequences in this sample. The genes are TRBV10-2 and TRBJ2-7, with 9 bases matching TRBD1. The CDR3 covers 16 residues. Germline V CDR1 and CDR2: WSHSY, SAAADI. J lost 0 bases, V lost 4 bases, and 7 bases had no gene match. The CDR3 DNA is TGCGCCAGCAGTGTCGGGACAGGGCGTAGCTCCTACGAGCAGTACTTC. This sequence encodes CASSVGTGRSSYEQYF.

The CDR3 DNA reads TGTGCCAGCAGCTTAGAATCGGCGGGGGGTCCCCAAGAGACCCAGTACTTC. Translating it yields CASSLESAGGPQETQYF. This sequence joins TRBV7-9 and TRBJ2-5, with 8 positions matching TRBD2. The germline gives CDR1 SEHNR, CDR2 FQNEAQ (reference sequence). Trimming at V came to 1 base and at J to 1 base, leaving 8 bases not matched to a gene. CDR3 length: 17 amino acids.

This clone appeared once. The chain uses TRBV10-3 and TRBJ1-1; tentatively, D is TRBD1 (5 bases). CDR3 length: 14 amino acids. Trimming left V 2 bases short and J 6 bases short, with 13 bases between. Germline CDR1 reads ENHRY; CDR2 reads SYGVKD. The CDR3 spells CAISEVGGVAEAFF. The CDR3 nucleotides are TGTGCCATCAGTGAGGTCGGGGGGGTCGCTGAAGCTTTCTTT.

This chain links TRBV11-2 with TRBJ2-7; 7 bases align to TRBD1. The germline V gene has CDR1 SGHAT and CDR2 FQNNGV. This CDR3 contains 14 residues. Trimming removed 1 base from V and 3 bases from J; junction bases left unmatched: 3. The CDR3 DNA reads TGTGCCAGCAGCTTAGTCAGGGGGTACTACGAGCAGTACTTC. Translating gives CASSLVRGYYEQYF.

J is TRBJ2-7 and V is TRBV13; 10 bases align to TRBD1. Trimming at V came to 3 bases and at J to 1 base, leaving 9 bases not matched to a gene. The germline V gene encodes CDR1 PRHDT and CDR2 FYEKMQ (reference sequence). The CDR3 is 17 residues long. CDR3 region: CASSFYSGTGASYEQYF. Written as DNA, the CDR3 is TGTGCCAGCAGCTTTTATTCCGGGACAGGGGCTTCCTACGAGCAGTACTTC.

The V and J genes are TRBV28 and TRBJ1-1; no definite D call. Trimming left V 5 bases short and J 6 bases short, with 13 bases between. The CDR3 spans 13 residues. Germline CDR1 MDHEN, CDR2 SYDVKM. The CDR3 DNA reads as TGTGCCAGCAGTAGCTTTGAGGGAGCTGAAGCTTTCTTT. Amino acid sequence: CASSSFEGAEAFF.

This chain links TRBV5-8 with TRBJ2-3; D uncertain. CDR1 is SGHTS and CDR2 is YDEGEE in the germline V gene. The CDR3 is 14 residues long. V shed 4 bases and J shed 2 bases, with 11 bases lying between them. CDR3 amino acids: CASSQGSPTDTQYF. The CDR3 nucleotides are TGTGCCAGCAGCCAAGGATCCCCCACAGATACGCAGTATTTT. The full variable domain, its missing parts supplied by reference TRBV5-8 and TRBJ2-3, is EAGVTQSPTHLIKTRGQQATLRCSPISGHTSVYWYQQALGLGLQFLLWYDEGEERNRGNFPPRFSGRQFPNYSSELNVNALELEDSALYLCASSQGSPTDTQYFGPGTRLTVL.

V usage is TRBV4-1 and J usage is TRBJ2-7; no reliable D call. Germline CDR1 is MGHRA and CDR2 is YSYEKL. Trimming shortened V by 0 bases and J by 4 bases, and 7 bases separated the two germline ends. The CDR3 consists of 13 residues. In nucleotides, the CDR3 is TGCGCCAGCAGCCAAGATTGGCGGTACGAGCAGTACTTC. Amino acids: CASSQDWRYEQYF.

In the case of this clone: The junction departs from germline at one end; a sequencing error may be responsible. This sequence joins TRBV6-6 and TRBJ1-2; 10 bases align to TRBD1. The length of the CDR3 is 13 residues. Per germline, CDR1 MNHNY and CDR2 SVGAGI (reference sequence). The CDR3 protein is CASSYLGGQGFFF. The CDR3 DNA follows: TGTGCCAGCAGTTACTTGGGGGGACAGGGGTTCTTCTTC.

V is TRBV5-4 and J is TRBJ2-3, with D unresolved. V lost 9 bases, J lost 4 bases, and 12 bases lay in between. Per the germline V gene, CDR1 is SGHNT and CDR2 is YYREEE (reference sequence). The CDR3 loop spans 12 amino acids. CDR3 region: CAIYDVADTQYF. The CDR3 DNA reads TGTGCCATATATGATGTGGCAGATACGCAGTATTTT.

The V gene is TRBV4-2, the J gene TRBJ2-5, with 7 bases lining up with TRBD2. This CDR3 has 15 amino acids. Per the germline V gene, CDR1 is LGHNA and CDR2 is YNFKEQ. J gave up 4 bases and V 3 bases, and 8 bases lay outside the gene matches. The CDR3 spells CASSHGLAVGETQYF. CDR3 DNA: TGTGCCAGCAGCCACGGCCTAGCGGTAGGAGAGACCCAGTACTTC.

The rearrangement joins TRBV7-9 to TRBJ2-2; D remains ambiguous. Trimming stripped 1 base from V and 3 bases from J, with 6 bases between. Germline assignment: CDR1 SEHNR and CDR2 FQNEAQ (reference sequence). The CDR3 runs 14 residues. CDR3 amino acids: CASSLGTYTGELFF. CDR3 in DNA: TGTGCCAGCAGCTTAGGGACCTACACCGGGGAGCTGTTTTTT.

The rearrangement uses TRBV18 and TRBJ1-2, with D uncertain. The germline gives CDR1 KGHSH, CDR2 LQKENI. The V end was cut by 6 bases, the J end by 0 bases, with 17 bases between. The CDR3 is 16 amino acids. CDR3 residues: CASSGSRTAANYGYTF. CDR3 nucleotides: TGTGCCAGCTCCGGAAGTCGGACGGCTGCTAACTATGGCTACACCTTC.

The chain recombines TRBV5-4 with TRBJ2-5, with 10 positions matching TRBD2. Per the germline V gene, CDR1 is SGHNT and CDR2 is YYREEE (reference sequence). The CDR3 runs to 16 residues. The V and J ends lost 0 bases and 5 bases, in that order; junction bases with no gene match: 7. CDR3 region: CASSLDLAGVVETQYF. The CDR3, as DNA: TGTGCCAGCAGCTTGGATCTAGCGGGGGTCGTGGAGACCCAGTACTTC. Filled out from reference TRBV5-4 and TRBJ2-5, the complete variable domain reads ETGVTQSPTHLIKTRGQQVTLRCSSQSGHNTVSWYQQALGQGPQFIFQYYREEENGRGNFPPRFSGLQFPNYSSELNVNALELDDSALYLCASSLDLAGVVETQYFGPGTRLLVL.

The chain employs TRBV19 and TRBJ1-5; a possible D gene is TRBD1 (6 bases). CDR1 and CDR2 from the germline V gene are LNHDA and SQIVND (reference sequence). The V gene lost 3 bases and the J gene lost 3 bases, with 12 bases spanning the gap. This CDR3 is built from 15 residues. The CDR3 spells CASSMGGGLNQPQHF. For the CDR3, the DNA is TGTGCCAGTAGTATGGGGGGGGGCCTCAATCAGCCCCAGCATTTT.

V gene TRBV29-1 combines with J gene TRBJ2-6; D gene uncertain. The V end lost 3 bases, the J end lost 0 bases, and 9 bases lay between the germline ends. The CDR3 is 15 amino acids. Germline V gene lookup returns CDR1 SQVTM and CDR2 ANQGSEA. CDR3 region: CSVEAHNSGANVLTF. In DNA form, the CDR3 reads TGCAGCGTTGAGGCCCACAACTCTGGGGCCAACGTCCTGACTTTC.

The sample holds one count of this clone. The chain combines TRBV9 with TRBJ1-2; 9 bases agree with TRBD1. Germline V gives CDR1 SGDLS, CDR2 YYNGEE. With 4 bases clipped from V and 4 bases from J, the junction kept 17 bases outside the gene matches. The CDR3 totals 18 residues. CDR3 amino acids: CASSNPPGTGTYFYGYTF. CDR3 nucleotide sequence: TGTGCCAGCAGCAATCCTCCCGGGACAGGGACCTACTTCTATGGCTACACCTTC.

This clone occurred once. V and J are TRBV11-2 and TRBJ2-3; D possibly corresponds to TRBD2 (6 bases). The CDR3 spans 15 residues. Looked up from germline, CDR1 is SGHAT and CDR2 is FQNNGV. The germline V and J ends were trimmed by 1 base and 0 bases, with 8 bases remaining between them. The CDR3 DNA follows: TGTGCCAGCAGCTTAGGGGGGACTAGCACAGATACGCAGTATTTT. This sequence encodes CASSLGGTSTDTQYF.

This chain uses TRBV27 with TRBJ1-2; D ambiguous. Per germline, CDR1 MNHEY and CDR2 SMNVEV (reference sequence). The CDR3 length is 14 residues. Trimming cost V 2 bases and J 4 bases, with 11 bases left between them. Here the CDR3 reads CASSLAGSFYGYTF. The CDR3 bases are TGTGCCAGCAGTTTAGCGGGATCTTTCTATGGCTACACCTTC.

The V gene is TRBV4-3, the J gene TRBJ1-6; TRBD1 matches at 7 bases. Germline V gene sequence: CDR1 LGHNA, CDR2 YSLEER. The ends lost 0 bases at V and 5 bases at J; junction bases unmatched: 10. There are 18 residues in the CDR3. The chain's CDR3 is CASSQDRRTGEHNSPLHF. CDR3 DNA sequence: TGCGCCAGCAGCCAAGATAGGAGAACAGGGGAACATAATTCACCCCTCCACTTT.

A remark on this clone: The sample contains more than one DNA sequence encoding this CDR3. The chain couples TRBV9 to TRBJ2-2, with D perhaps TRBD2 (7 bases). CDR3 length equals 16 residues. The germline gives CDR1 SGDLS, CDR2 YYNGEE. V dropped 3 bases and J dropped 3 bases, with 15 bases sitting between them. CDR3 bases: TGTGCCAGCAGCGCACAAAGGGGGGGGGACACCGGGGAGCTGTTTTTT. Amino acids: CASSAQRGGDTGELFF.

This chain uses TRBV10-3 with TRBJ1-1; 8 bases map to TRBD1. The ends lost 2 bases at V and 1 base at J; junction bases unmatched: 0. CDR3 length equals 14 residues. Looked up from germline, CDR1 is ENHRY and CDR2 is SYGVKD. CDR3 DNA: TGTGCCATCAGTGAGGACAGGGGGAACACTGAAGCTTTCTTT. Residues: CAISEDRGNTEAFF.

This chain links TRBV10-3 with TRBJ1-2; D might be TRBD1 (5 bases). This CDR3 has 13 amino acids. Deletions cut 6 bases from V and 5 bases from J, with 13 bases between. Germline CDR1 reads ENHRY; CDR2 reads SYGVKD. The CDR3 is CAISVHQGYGYTF. DNA of the CDR3: TGTGCCATCAGCGTACATCAGGGATATGGCTACACCTTC.

The chain recombines TRBV7-2 with TRBJ1-6, with no clear D. This CDR3 is built from 16 residues. V was cut by 5 bases and J by 0 bases, with 11 bases left in between. In germline, CDR1 is SGHTA, CDR2 FQGNSA. The CDR3: CASSRREYSYNSPLHF. The CDR3, as DNA: TGTGCCAGCAGCCGCCGGGAGTACTCCTATAATTCACCCCTCCACTTT.